Listed below are T cell receptor beta chains from one sample, sequenced in a study of T cells in Graves' hyperthyroidism and ophthalmopathy. MiXCR was run by TCRdb on the multiplex PCR reads, yielding one entry per CDR3 protein. The table has about 510,000 distinct CDR3 sequences, 46% seen once. What was sequenced was peripheral blood or thyroid tissue (not recorded which). The receptors stem from an adult woman with Graves' disease, either hyperthyroidism or ophthalmopathy (not recorded which). The CDR3 runs from the conserved cysteine through the conserved F or W. A D gene is named only where the DNA matches it firmly. The size entry is marked missing in some rows and otherwise reads once, few, many or a size class.

clone_size	d_call	v_call	j_call	cdr3_aa	cdr3_nt
many	TRBD1	TRBV20-1	TRBJ1-1	CSAPRTGNTEAFF	TGCAGTGCTCCCAGGACAGGGAACACTGAAGCTTTCTTT
many	-	TRBV29-1	TRBJ1-2	CSVRGGRGGYTF	TGCAGCGTTCGCGGGGGAAGAGGCGGCTACACCTTC
-	-	TRBV6-1	TRBJ1-5	CASNPTGEPQHF	TGTGCCAGCAATCCCACGGGGGAGCCCCAGCATTTT
-	-	TRBV9	TRBJ1-3	CASSVSTVGGPPGNTIYF	TGTGCCAGCAGCGTATCAACTGTCGGGGGGCCCCCTGGAAACACCATATATTTT
many	TRBD2	TRBV7-9	TRBJ2-5	CASGWMPGTKETQYF	TGTGCCAGCGGGTGGATGCCCGGGACTAAAGAGACCCAGTACTTC
many	-	TRBV29-1	TRBJ2-5	CSAGLQREETQYF	TGCAGCGCGGGACTTCAGCGCGAAGAGACCCAGTACTTC
few	TRBD1	TRBV11-2	TRBJ2-7	CASSFRDRGQGEQYF	TGTGCCAGCAGCTTCCGGGACAGGGGGCAAGGCGAGCAGTACTTC
many	TRBD2	TRBV19	TRBJ2-7	CASSNLGAGGIGEQYF	TGTGCCAGTAGTAACCTTGGAGCGGGAGGGATCGGCGAGCAGTACTTC
-	-	TRBV29-1	TRBJ2-5	CSVKGPSGETQYF	TGCAGCGTTAAGGGACCAAGCGGGGAGACCCAGTACTTC
-	-	TRBV5-1	TRBJ2-7	CASRRGPYEQYF	TGCGCCAGCAGAAGGGGCCCCTACGAGCAGTACTTC
many	TRBD1	TRBV12-5	TRBJ2-5	CASGSGGIDRTQYF	TGTGCTAGTGGTTCAGGGGGTATCGATCGGACCCAGTACTTC
many	-	TRBV7-9	TRBJ1-2	CASSFQGGYGYTF	TGTGCCAGCAGCTTCCAGGGCGGCTATGGCTACACCTTC
-	-	TRBV29-1	TRBJ2-7	CSVEGRRAGGSYEQYF	TGCAGCGTTGAAGGAAGAAGGGCAGGGGGGTCATACGAGCAGTACTTC
-	-	TRBV5-1	TRBJ1-6	CASSLASQPNSPLHF	TGCGCCAGCAGCTTGGCAAGCCAGCCGAATTCACCCCTCCACTTT
few	TRBD1	TRBV7-2	TRBJ1-6	CASSNRGNNSPLHF	TGTGCCAGTAGCAACAGGGGGAATAATTCACCCCTCCACTTT
many	-	TRBV10-2	TRBJ2-7	CASSDRWQDNSYEQYF	TGCGCCAGCAGTGACCGGTGGCAGGACAACTCCTACGAGCAGTACTTC
many	TRBD1	TRBV12-3/TRBV12-4	TRBJ1-2	CASSLGQGVGDGYTF	TGTGCCAGCAGTTTGGGACAGGGGGTAGGGGATGGCTACACCTTC
-	-	TRBV15	TRBJ1-2	CATSTETAFRYGYTF	TGTGCCACCAGCACCGAGACAGCTTTTCGCTATGGCTACACCTTC
-	-	TRBV29-1	TRBJ2-7	CSSCSIGTLREQYF	TGCAGCTCCTGTTCGATCGGGACACTGCGCGAGCAGTACTTC
few	TRBD2	TRBV18	TRBJ2-7	CASSPGLASEQYF	TGTGCCAGCTCACCGGGACTAGCATCGGAGCAGTACTTC
once	-	TRBV28	TRBJ1-1	CASSLLGARYTEAFF	TGTGCCAGCAGTTTGTTGGGGGCGAGATACACTGAAGCTTTCTTT
-	-	TRBV9	TRBJ2-5	CASSEQPQETQYF	TGTGCCAGCAGCGAACAGCCGCAAGAGACCCAGTACTTC
-	-	TRBV9	TRBJ2-7	CASSYGTAYEQYF	TGTGCCAGCAGTTACGGGACCGCCTACGAGCAGTACTTC
few	TRBD1	TRBV7-3	TRBJ1-6	CASGTGVSPLHF	TGTGCCAGCGGGACAGGGGTTTCACCCCTCCACTTT
many	-	TRBV29-1	TRBJ1-1	CSVGGRNTEAFF	TGCAGCGTTGGCGGGCGGAACACTGAAGCTTTCTTT
many	-	TRBV2	TRBJ1-1	CASRRGELNTEAFF	TGTGCCAGCAGGAGGGGGGAGTTAAACACTGAAGCTTTCTTT
many	TRBD1	TRBV6-2/TRBV6-3	TRBJ1-5	CASTATGLHQPQHF	TGTGCCAGCACCGCGACAGGGCTGCATCAGCCCCAGCATTTT
-	TRBD1	TRBV2	TRBJ1-5	CASSEDRVHQPQHF	TGTGCCAGCAGTGAGGACAGGGTGCATCAGCCCCAGCATTTT
-	-	TRBV5-1	TRBJ1-2	CASSSTGDGYGYTF	TGCGCCAGCAGTTCAACGGGGGACGGCTATGGCTACACCTTC
-	TRBD1	TRBV11-2	TRBJ2-7	CASSSLPGQGYHEQYF	TGTGCCAGCAGCTCACTCCCGGGACAGGGTTACCACGAGCAGTACTTC
-	-	TRBV7-9	TRBJ2-7	CASSPPPASFTDEQYF	TGTGCCAGCAGTCCACCACCGGCGTCATTTACGGACGAGCAGTACTTC
-	-	TRBV9	TRBJ1-6	CASSVVCRDNSPLHF	TGTGCCAGCAGCGTAGTCTGTAGAGATAATTCACCCCTCCACTTT
many	-	TRBV14	TRBJ2-5	CASSQDRGLPQETQYF	TGTGCCAGCAGCCAAGATCGGGGTCTACCCCAAGAGACCCAGTACTTC
many	TRBD2	TRBV9	TRBJ2-5	CASSALGGLGETQYF	TGTGCCAGCAGCGCCCTGGGGGGGTTGGGGGAGACCCAGTACTTC
-	TRBD1	TRBV10-3	TRBJ1-6	CAISEGGQGNNSPLHF	TGTGCCATCAGTGAGGGGGGACAGGGGAATAATTCACCCCTCCACTTT
many	TRBD1	TRBV7-2	TRBJ1-3	CASSSRHRGLLSGNTIYF	TGTGCCAGCAGTTCACGACACAGGGGGCTCCTCTCTGGAAACACCATATATTTT
many	TRBD2	TRBV7-2	TRBJ2-7	CASSLEAASGSYEQYF	TGTGCCAGCAGCTTAGAGGCTGCTAGCGGTTCCTACGAGCAGTACTTC
-	-	TRBV7-2	TRBJ1-2	CASSLERGTTGYTF	TGTGCCAGCAGCCTAGAGAGGGGCACCACTGGCTACACCTTC
-	-	TRBV29-1	TRBJ2-5	CSVTKETQYF	TGCAGCGTGACAAAAGAGACCCAGTACTTC
-	-	TRBV29-1	TRBJ2-7	CSLDGTPYEQYF	TGCAGCTTGGACGGGACACCCTACGAGCAGTACTTC
-	-	TRBV7-2	TRBJ1-2	CASSLGVGRYNYGYTF	TGTGCCAGCAGCTTGGGAGTGGGGCGGTACAACTATGGCTACACCTTC
-	TRBD1	TRBV20-1	TRBJ1-2	CSTRRQGARDGYTF	TGCAGCACCAGGCGACAGGGGGCGCGCGATGGCTACACCTTC
many	-	TRBV12-3/TRBV12-4	TRBJ2-7	CASSRLGTDYEQYF	TGTGCCAGCAGCCGACTGGGCACCGACTACGAGCAGTACTTC
once	-	TRBV7-9	TRBJ2-5	CASSHRPGQEETQYF	TGTGCCAGCAGCCACCGACCTGGGCAAGAGGAAACCCAGTACTTC
-	-	TRBV25-1	TRBJ2-5	CASSAGLMAETQYF	TGTGCCAGCAGTGCCGGCCTGATGGCAGAGACCCAGTACTTC
-	-	TRBV29-1	TRBJ2-7	CSVTTYGSSSYEQYF	TGCAGCGTCACTACTTATGGCTCCTCTTCCTACGAGCAGTACTTC
few	-	TRBV11-2	TRBJ1-1	CASATPGRTEAFF	TGTGCCAGCGCTACTCCGGGACGCACTGAAGCTTTCTTT
few	-	TRBV29-1	TRBJ1-2	CSVVRISGGYTF	TGCAGCGTTGTTCGCATATCAGGGGGCTACACCTTC
once	-	TRBV20-1	TRBJ2-7	CSVRRDASSYEQYF	TGCAGTGTTCGCCGGGACGCAAGCTCCTACGAGCAGTACTTC
few	-	TRBV15	TRBJ1-1	CATETVGNTEAFF	TGTGCCACCGAGACGGTGGGGAACACTGAAGCTTTCTTT
-	TRBD1	TRBV29-1	TRBJ1-1	CSVEVGQGHRAEAFF	TGCAGCGTTGAAGTTGGACAGGGACACCGTGCTGAAGCTTTCTTT
many	TRBD1	TRBV20-1	TRBJ1-2	CSARGVGRDRDYGYTF	TGCAGTGCTAGAGGCGTGGGCCGGGACAGGGACTATGGCTACACCTTC
-	-	TRBV20-1	TRBJ1-6	CSARAITGHANSPLHF	TGCAGTGCTAGAGCCATCACAGGACACGCTAATTCACCCCTCCACTTT
many	TRBD1	TRBV20-1	TRBJ1-2	CSARTGAHYGYTF	TGCAGTGCCAGGACAGGGGCGCATTATGGCTACACCTTC
many	-	TRBV11-2	TRBJ2-5	CASSNLGETQYF	TGTGCCAGCAGCAACCTGGGAGAGACCCAGTACTTC
-	-	TRBV2	TRBJ1-6	CATRDYNSPLHF	TGTGCCACCCGGGACTATAATTCACCCCTCCACTTT
many	-	TRBV10-3	TRBJ2-7	CATRRPGGYEQYF	TGTGCCACCCGCCGCCCCGGGGGATACGAGCAGTACTTC
-	-	TRBV2	TRBJ1-1	CASSLTQGTEAFF	TGTGCCAGCAGTCTTACCCAGGGCACTGAAGCTTTCTTT
-	TRBD2	TRBV7-8	TRBJ2-7	CASSLVASAGDRRYF	TGTGCCAGCAGCTTAGTCGCTTCAGCGGGAGATCGGCGGTACTTC